This is a list of T cell receptor beta chains from one sample in a study of identical twins. MiXCR, run by TCRdb on the 5' RACE reads, gives a single entry per CDR3 protein. Among over 200,000 distinct CDR3 sequences listed, about a tenth were seen once. The source material was memory (CD45RO+) T cells sorted from blood. All receptors come from a woman aged 18-29 years in good health. Both conserved end residues are part of each CDR3. Each record gives: clone size, D gene, V gene, J gene, CDR3 DNA, CDR3 protein. D genes are given only for firm matches. Clone size, where shown, is once, few, many, or a class for clones that have expanded.

>few|.|TRBV12-5|TRBJ2-3
TGTGCTAGTGGTTTGGTACAGGGCGGTCCTGGCACAGATACGCAGTATTTT
CASGLVQGGPGTDTQYF
>few|TRBD1|TRBV4-3|TRBJ2-3
TGCGCCAGCAGCCTCGGACAGGGGGCTGCTAATACGCAGTATTTT
CASSLGQGAANTQYF
>.|.|TRBV6-5|TRBJ2-7
TGTGCCAGCAGTTACTCGAATCGGCAGGGACACGAGCAGTACTTC
CASSYSNRQGHEQYF
>many|.|TRBV11-2|TRBJ1-1
TGTGCCAGCAGCTTGGGATGGTATACTCACACTGAAGCTTTCTTT
CASSLGWYTHTEAFF
>.|TRBD1|TRBV7-9|TRBJ2-7
TGTGCCAGCAGCTCCCGGGACAGGAGTCAGGAGCAGTACTTC
CASSSRDRSQEQYF
>few|.|TRBV5-1|TRBJ2-7
TGCGCCAGCAGCTTGGGGAACAGGGAGGACGAGCAGTACTTC
CASSLGNREDEQYF
>many|.|TRBV20-1|TRBJ2-5
TGCAGTGCTAGAGTCGAGTACCAAGAGACCCAGTACTTC
CSARVEYQETQYF
>few|TRBD2|TRBV15|TRBJ2-3
TGTGCCACCAGCGGCCTCGCCGGGACTAGAGGTCCCGATACGCAGTATTTT
CATSGLAGTRGPDTQYF
>.|TRBD1|TRBV7-8|TRBJ2-1
TGTGCCAGCAGCCCGTTGGAGGACAGGGTCCATGAGCAGTTCTTC
CASSPLEDRVHEQFF
>few|TRBD1|TRBV5-1|TRBJ2-3
TGCGCCAGCAGCTCCGGGACAGGTGTTACAGATACGCAGTATTTT
CASSSGTGVTDTQYF
>.|TRBD2|TRBV6-1|TRBJ2-3
TGTGCCAGCAGTGAATTTAGCGGGGGGGCAGATACGCAGTATTTT
CASSEFSGGADTQYF
>.|.|TRBV20-1|TRBJ2-5
TGCAGTGCTAGGGGCGGGATGTACCAAGAGACCCAGTACTTC
CSARGGMYQETQYF
>many|TRBD1|TRBV12-3/TRBV12-4|TRBJ2-1
TGTGCCAGCGAGGGGGGGACAGGGGTGAGGAATGAGCAGTTCTTC
CASEGGTGVRNEQFF